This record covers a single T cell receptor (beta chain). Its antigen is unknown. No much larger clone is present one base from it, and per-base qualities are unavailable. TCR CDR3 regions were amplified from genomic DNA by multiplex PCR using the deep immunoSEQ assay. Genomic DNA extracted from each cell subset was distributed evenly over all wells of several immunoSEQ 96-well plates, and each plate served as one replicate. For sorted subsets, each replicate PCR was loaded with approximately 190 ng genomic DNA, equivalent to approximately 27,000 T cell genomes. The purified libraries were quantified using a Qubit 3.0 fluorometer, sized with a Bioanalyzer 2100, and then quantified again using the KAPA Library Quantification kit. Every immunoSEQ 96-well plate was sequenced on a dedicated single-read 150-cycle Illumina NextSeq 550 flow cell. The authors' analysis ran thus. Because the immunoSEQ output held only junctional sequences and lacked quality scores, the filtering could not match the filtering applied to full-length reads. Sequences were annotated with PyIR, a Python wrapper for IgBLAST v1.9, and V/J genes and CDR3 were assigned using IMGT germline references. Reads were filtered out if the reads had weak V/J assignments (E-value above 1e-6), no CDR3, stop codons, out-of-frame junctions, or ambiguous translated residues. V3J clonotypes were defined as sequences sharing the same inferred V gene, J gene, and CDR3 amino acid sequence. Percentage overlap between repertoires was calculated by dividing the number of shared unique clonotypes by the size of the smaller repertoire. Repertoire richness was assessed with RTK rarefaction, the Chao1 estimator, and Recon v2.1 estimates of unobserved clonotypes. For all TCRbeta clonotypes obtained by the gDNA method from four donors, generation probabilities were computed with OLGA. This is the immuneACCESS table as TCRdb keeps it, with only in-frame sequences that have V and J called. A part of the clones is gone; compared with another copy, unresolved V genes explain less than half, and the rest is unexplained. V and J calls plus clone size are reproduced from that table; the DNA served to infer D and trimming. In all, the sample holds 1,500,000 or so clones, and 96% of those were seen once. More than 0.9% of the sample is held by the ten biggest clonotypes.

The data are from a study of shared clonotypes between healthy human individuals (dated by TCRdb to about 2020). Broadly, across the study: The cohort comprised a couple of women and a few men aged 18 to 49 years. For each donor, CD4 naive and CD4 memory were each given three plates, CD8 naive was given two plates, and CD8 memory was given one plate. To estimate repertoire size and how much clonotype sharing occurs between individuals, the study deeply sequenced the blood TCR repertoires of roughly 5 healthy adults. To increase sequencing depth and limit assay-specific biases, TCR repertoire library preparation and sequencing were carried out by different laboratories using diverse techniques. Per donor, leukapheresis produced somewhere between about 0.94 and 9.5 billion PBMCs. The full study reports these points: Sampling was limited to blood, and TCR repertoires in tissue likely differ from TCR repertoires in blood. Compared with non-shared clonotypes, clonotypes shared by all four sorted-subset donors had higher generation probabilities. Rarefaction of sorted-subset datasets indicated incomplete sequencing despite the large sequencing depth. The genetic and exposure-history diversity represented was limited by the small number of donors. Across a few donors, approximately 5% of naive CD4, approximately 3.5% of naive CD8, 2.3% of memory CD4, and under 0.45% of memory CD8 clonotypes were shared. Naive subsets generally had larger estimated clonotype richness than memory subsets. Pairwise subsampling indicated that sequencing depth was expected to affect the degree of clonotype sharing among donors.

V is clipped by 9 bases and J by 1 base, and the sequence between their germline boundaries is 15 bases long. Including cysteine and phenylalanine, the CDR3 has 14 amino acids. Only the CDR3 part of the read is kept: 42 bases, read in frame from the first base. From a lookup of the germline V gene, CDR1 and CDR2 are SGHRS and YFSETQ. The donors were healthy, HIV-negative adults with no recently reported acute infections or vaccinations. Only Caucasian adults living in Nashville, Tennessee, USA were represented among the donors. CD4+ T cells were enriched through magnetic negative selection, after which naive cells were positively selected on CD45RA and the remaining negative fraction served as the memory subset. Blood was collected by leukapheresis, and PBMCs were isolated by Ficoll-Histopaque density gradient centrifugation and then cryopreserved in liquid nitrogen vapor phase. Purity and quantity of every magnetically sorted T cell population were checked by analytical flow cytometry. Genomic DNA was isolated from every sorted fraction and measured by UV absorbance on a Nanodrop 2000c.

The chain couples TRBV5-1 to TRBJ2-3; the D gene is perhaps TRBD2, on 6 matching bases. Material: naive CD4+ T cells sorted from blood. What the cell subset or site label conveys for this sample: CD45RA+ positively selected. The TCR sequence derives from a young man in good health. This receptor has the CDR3 CATKPGAGTDTQYF. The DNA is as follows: TGCGCCACCAAACCGGGAGCTGGCACAGATACGCAGTATTTT.